The 24 T cell receptor beta chains in this list originate from one sample, sequenced in a study of CD8 T cells in Susac syndrome. RNA totalling about 0.5 to 1 ug underwent reverse transcription with random hexamers. TCRdb used MiXCR to reprocess the immunoSEQ multiplex PCR reads, holding one entry per CDR3 protein. The sample has about 120,000 distinct CDR3 sequences; about 95% are singletons. Sequencing was performed on CD8+ T cells from PBMCs. The receptors stem from a human donor with Susac syndrome.

The V gene is TRBV25-1, the J gene TRBJ2-7; 10 bases are a match to TRBD1. V was clipped by 1 base and J by 2 bases; unmatched bases: 5. CDR3 length equals 16 residues. Germline V gene lookup returns CDR1 MGHDK and CDR2 SYGVNS. The CDR3 sequence: CASSESEGTGAYEQYF. The CDR3 DNA is TGTGCCAGCAGTGAATCTGAGGGGACAGGGGCCTACGAGCAGTACTTC.

The J gene is TRBJ1-5, the V gene TRBV18; 10 bases are shared with TRBD1. Germline-derived CDR1 and CDR2 are KGHSH and LQKENI. V was clipped by 5 bases and J by 6 bases; unmatched bases: 4. This CDR3 has 14 residues. In nucleotides, the CDR3 is TGTGCCAGCTCAGACAGGGGGCTAGGTCAGCCCCAGCATTTT. Amino acid sequence: CASSDRGLGQPQHF. Looking up the rest from reference TRBV18 and TRBJ1-5 gives the full variable domain: NAGVMQNPRHLVRRRGQEARLRCSPMKGHSHVYWYRQLPEEGLKFMVYLQKENIIDESGMPKERFSAEFPKEGPSILRIQQVVRGDSAAYFCASSDRGLGQPQHFGDGTRLSIL.

The DNA of the CDR3 is TGTGTGGCGGGGCCCTCCTACGAGCAGTACTTC. This sequence encodes CVAGPSYEQYF. The V gene is TRBV6-5, the J gene TRBJ2-7; tentative D call: TRBD2 (6 bases). CDR1 MNHEY and CDR2 SVGAGI come from the germline V gene. The CDR3 is 11 amino acids.

The CDR3 sequence: CASSQVVAGAPVDGELFF. The CDR3 coding sequence is TGTGCCAGCAGCCAAGTGGTAGCGGGGGCCCCGGTGGACGGGGAGCTGTTTTTT. This chain connects TRBV4-2 to TRBJ2-2, with TRBD2 identical over 9 bases. The CDR3 is 18 amino acids. V shed 1 base, J shed 7 bases, and the junction held 13 bases outside the gene matches. The germline V gene has CDR1 LGHNA and CDR2 YNFKEQ.

V is TRBV29-1 and J is TRBJ1-4; D ambiguous. Germline V CDR1 and CDR2: SQVTM, ANQGSEA. CDR3 length: 15 amino acids. The CDR3 DNA sequence: TGCATCCAATGGTTAACGGTCTCAACTAATGAAAAACTGTTTTTT. Protein: CIQWLTVSTNEKLFF.

V usage is TRBV12-3 or TRBV12-4 and J usage is TRBJ1-2; unclear D gene. V lost 6 bases, J lost 3 bases, and 17 bases lay in between. The CDR3 covers 15 residues. The chain's CDR3 is CASSPAEGSYYGYTF. CDR3 nucleotide sequence: TGTGCCAGCAGCCCGGCTGAAGGGAGCTACTATGGCTACACCTTC.

The CDR3 DNA reads as TGCGCCAGCAGCCATGGGATAAGCTCCTACAATGAGCAGTTCTTC. Translation: CASSHGISSYNEQFF. V gene TRBV5-1 combines with J gene TRBJ2-1; D unresolved. Trimming stripped 4 bases from V and 0 bases from J, with 11 bases between. The CDR3 spans 15 residues. Germline CDR1 reads SGHRS; CDR2 reads YFSETQ.

This clonotype was seen once. This chain uses TRBV25-1 with TRBJ2-2; D ambiguous. The CDR3 is 13 amino acids. Germline CDR1 reads MGHDK; CDR2 reads SYGVNS. Trimming took 3 bases from V and 5 from J, leaving 7 bases between them. The CDR3 sequence: CASSDISTGELFF. The CDR3 coding sequence is TGTGCCAGCAGTGATATCAGTACCGGGGAGCTGTTTTTT.

This clonotype was seen only once. The rearrangement uses TRBV4-3 and TRBJ2-1; 11 bases map to TRBD2. CDR3 length equals 16 residues. Per germline, CDR1 LGHNA and CDR2 YSLEER. With V trimmed by 1 base and J by 6 bases, 5 bases remained unmatched. CDR3 residues: CASSQGPSGGPNEQFF. DNA for the CDR3: TGCGCCAGCAGCCAAGGGCCTAGCGGGGGGCCCAATGAGCAGTTCTTC.

J is TRBJ1-6 and V is TRBV6-6; perhaps TRBD1 as D (6 bases). The CDR3 consists of 16 residues. V was pared by 7 bases and J by 4 bases, with 17 bases between. CDR1 MNHNY and CDR2 SVGAGI come from the germline V gene (reference sequence). As DNA, the CDR3 is TGTGCCAGCACCCCCCAACAGGGCCTATATAATTCACCCCTCCACTTT. Translating gives CASTPQQGLYNSPLHF.

This rearrangement joins TRBV4-1 to TRBJ1-2; possibly TRBD1 for D (6 bases). The CDR3 runs to 14 residues. The V gene lost 4 bases and the J gene lost 5 bases, with 14 bases spanning the gap. Germline V gene data show CDR1 as MGHRA and CDR2 as YSYEKL. The CDR3 DNA reads as TGCGCCAGCAGCCCGGGGGGCGGGACGTATGGCTACACCTTC. As protein: CASSPGGGTYGYTF.

This clonotype came up once. This rearrangement joins TRBV18 to TRBJ1-5; 11 bases map to TRBD1. The V and J ends lost 0 bases and 4 bases, in that order; junction bases with no gene match: 2. The germline gives CDR1 KGHSH, CDR2 LQKENI. The CDR3 has 16 residues. The CDR3, as DNA: TGTGCCAGCTCACCACCGGGGACAGGGGGAAATCAGCCCCAGCATTTT. Amino acids: CASSPPGTGGNQPQHF.

This sequence joins TRBV6-5 and TRBJ2-3; no clear D gene. V was shortened by 3 bases and J by 2 bases, with 12 bases between the two germline ends. This CDR3 has 15 residues. Germline V CDR1 and CDR2: MNHEY, SVGAGI. The CDR3: CASSYYSEPTDTQYF. The CDR3 coding sequence is TGTGCCAGCAGTTATTATAGTGAACCCACAGATACGCAGTATTTT.

The chain employs TRBV20-1 and TRBJ2-3; 8 bases align to TRBD2. The CDR3 is made up of 15 amino acids. Trimming removed 1 base from V and 6 bases from J; junction bases left unmatched: 9. Per the germline V gene, CDR1 is DFQATT and CDR2 is SNEGSKA (reference sequence). CDR3 amino acids: CSARVGGGPSDTQYF. The CDR3 bases are TGCAGTGCTAGAGTGGGCGGGGGGCCATCGGATACGCAGTATTTT.

The V call is TRBV6-5, the J call TRBJ2-1, with D perhaps assigned TRBD1 or TRBD2 (5 bases each). The CDR3 is made up of 13 amino acids. V shed 1 base and J shed 8 bases, with 9 bases lying between them. The V gene's germline CDR1 is MNHEY and CDR2 SVGAGI. DNA for the CDR3: TGTGCCAGCAGTTACTTGGGGGATGATGAGCAGTTCTTC. This translates into CASSYLGDDEQFF.

V is TRBV13 and J is TRBJ2-1; D not resolved. Per the germline V gene, CDR1 is PRHDT and CDR2 is FYEKMQ (reference sequence). V was clipped by 1 base and J by 9 bases, with 7 bases between them. This CDR3 comprises 12 residues. CDR3 bases: TGTGCCAGCAGCTTAGCGGTCGGTGAGCAGTTCTTC. Amino acids: CASSLAVGEQFF.

DNA for the CDR3: TGTGCCAGCAGCCAAGTGGGGACATCAGATACGCAGTATTTT. Protein sequence: CASSQVGTSDTQYF. The rearrangement joins TRBV14 to TRBJ2-3, with D perhaps matching TRBD1 (6 bases). With 1 base removed from V and 4 bases from J, the gap between germline ends came to 9 bases. CDR3 length equals 14 residues. The germline CDR1 and CDR2 sequences are SGHDN and FVKESK.

This rearrangement joins TRBV5-6 to TRBJ2-3; 8 bases are shared with TRBD2. The CDR3 spans 15 residues. The V segment lost 4 bases and the J segment 0 bases; nucleotides outside the gene matches: 4. CDR1 and CDR2 from the germline V gene are SGHDT and YYEEEE. In nucleotides, the CDR3 is TGTGCCAGCAGCGACGGGAGGGAGAGCACAGATACGCAGTATTTT. Translated, it gives CASSDGRESTDTQYF.

The V and J genes are TRBV2 and TRBJ2-3; TRBD2 matches at 10 bases. The CDR3 totals 15 residues. V was clipped by 8 bases and J by 1 base; unmatched bases: 6. Germline values: CDR1 SNHLY, CDR2 FYNNEI. DNA for the CDR3: TGTGCCAGCTACCTAGCGGGGGCGGGCACAGATACGCAGTATTTT. Protein product: CASYLAGAGTDTQYF.

The chain links TRBV7-9 to TRBJ1-5, with D unclear. V lost 1 base, J lost 4 bases, and 5 bases lay in between. The CDR3 consists of 13 residues. Germline loops: CDR1 SEHNR, CDR2 FQNEAQ (reference sequence). The CDR3 loop reads CASSLVGNQPQHF. The CDR3 DNA reads TGTGCCAGCAGCTTAGTGGGAAATCAGCCCCAGCATTTT.

The gene calls are TRBV30 and TRBJ2-2, with 8 bases fitting TRBD1. V gave up 7 bases and J gave up 5 bases; unmatched junction bases: 6. Germline CDR1 reads GTSNPN; CDR2 reads SVGIG (reference sequence). There are 13 residues in the CDR3. The CDR3 loop reads CAFWTGYTGELFF. In DNA form, the CDR3 reads TGTGCCTTTTGGACAGGGTATACCGGGGAGCTGTTTTTT. The full variable domain, with the rest looked up from reference TRBV30 and TRBJ2-2, is SQTIHQWPATLVQPVGSPLSLECTVEGTSNPNLYWYRQAAGRGLQLLFYSVGIGQISSEVPQNLSASRPQDRQFILSSKKLLLSDSGFYLCAFWTGYTGELFFGEGSRLTVL.

The chain recombines TRBV25-1 with TRBJ1-4, with D perhaps TRBD1 (6 bases). The CDR3 runs 15 residues. Trimming left V 2 bases short and J 4 bases short, with 11 bases between. The V gene's germline CDR1 is MGHDK and CDR2 SYGVNS. The CDR3 DNA follows: TGTGCCAGCAGTGAACCGGGACACAGTAATGAAAAACTGTTTTTT. It specifies CASSEPGHSNEKLFF.

The chain employs TRBV23-1 and TRBJ1-5; D gene unclear. TRBV23-1 is assigned to the ORF class and has an uncertain function. V dropped 7 bases and J dropped 1 base, with 14 bases sitting between them. This CDR3 comprises 15 residues. The CDR3 region is CASTPRETSNQPQHF. CDR3 coding DNA: TGCGCCAGCACACCAAGGGAAACGAGCAATCAGCCCCAGCATTTT.

This clonotype has only one observation. V and J are TRBV20-1 and TRBJ2-1, with D hard to call. The V gene's germline CDR1 is DFQATT and CDR2 SNEGSKA (reference sequence). Trimming stripped 7 bases from V and 4 bases from J, with 17 bases between. The CDR3 is 14 residues long. CDR3 DNA: TGCAGTGGCCGTACATCGGCCCTTTACAATGAGCAGTTCTTC. As protein: CSGRTSALYNEQFF.